This T cell receptor beta chain emerged from a study of T cells in Graves' hyperthyroidism and ophthalmopathy. Study-wide background: Sampling of peripheral blood happened at initial diagnosis, prior to any treatment. The study's findings and limits: Progression to ophthalmopathy was predicted a median of approximately 6.4 months early. Ophthalmopathy and stable hyperthyroidism were separated by a 13 V-J model.

TCR beta CDR3 regions were amplified from RNA. The TCR CDR3 first-round RT-PCR relied on the HTBI primer set. TCRdb re-called the multiplex PCR reads with MiXCR, one entry per CDR3 protein. Of under 550,000 distinct CDR3 sequences listed, 20% are singletons. Thyroid ultrasound, orbital computed tomography, clinical symptoms, and serum thyroxine and TRAb underpinned diagnoses. In germline, CDR1 is SQVTM, CDR2 ANQGSEA. The CDR3 loop spans 13 amino acids. Trimming took off 7 bases at V and 1 base at J, with 11 bases between the two ends. This clonotype was observed a handful of times. Its target is unknown.

Sequenced: blood. This sequence joins TRBV29-1 and TRBJ1-5; D call uncertain. This TCR was sampled from a middle-aged man with Graves' ophthalmopathy. The CDR3 DNA reads as TGCAGCGCCACCGACGACAGCAATCAGCCCCAGCATTTT. Its protein is CSATDDSNQPQHF. The full variable domain, completed using reference TRBV29-1 and TRBJ1-5, is SAVISQKPSRDICQRGTSLTIQCQVDSQVTMMFWYRQQPGQSLTLIATANQGSEATYESGFVIDKFPISRPNLTFSTLTVSNMSPEDSSIYLCSATDDSNQPQHFGDGTRLSIL.